These 6 T cell receptor beta chains were sequenced from one sample in a study of CD8 T cells in ankylosing spondylitis. TCRdb used MiXCR to reprocess the 5' RACE reads, holding one entry per CDR3 protein. Here the sample spans 230,000 or so distinct CDR3 sequences, under 20% being singletons. Material: blood, either unsorted or a sorted T cell fraction (not recorded which). These receptors were collected from a male donor with ankylosing spondylitis or in good health (not recorded which).

This clonotype was seen a few times. The DNA for the CDR3 is TGTGCCAGCATTCGGCTCGACAGGGTCCACGAGCAGTACTTC. Translating it yields CASIRLDRVHEQYF. The chain has TRBV6-1 and TRBJ2-7; 7 bases are shared with TRBD1. This CDR3 comprises 14 residues. From germline, CDR1 is MNHNS and CDR2 SASEGT. Trimming at V came to 7 bases and at J to 5 bases, leaving 11 bases not matched to a gene.

This clonotype was detected only a few times. The chain is built from TRBV5-6 and TRBJ2-3, with D perhaps given as TRBD1 or TRBD2 (7 bases each). The germline CDR1 and CDR2 sequences are SGHDT and YYEEEE. The ends were cut back, 0 bases at V and 3 bases at J, with 14 bases in the middle. CDR3 length: 16 residues. In nucleotides, the CDR3 is TGTGCCAGCAGCTTGGTTGGCCAGGGGGGGACAGATACGCAGTATTTT. Encoded protein: CASSLVGQGGTDTQYF. The whole variable domain, filled in from reference TRBV5-6 and TRBJ2-3, reads DAGVTQSPTHLIKTRGQQVTLRCSPKSGHDTVSWYQQALGQGPQFIFQYYEEEERQRGNFPDRFSGHQFPNYSSELNVNALLLGDSALYLCASSLVGQGGTDTQYFGPGTRLTVL.

The sample holds many counts of this clonotype. J is TRBJ2-7 and V is TRBV12-3 or TRBV12-4; D unclear. This CDR3 has 12 amino acids. V gave up 6 bases and J gave up 7 bases, with 13 bases separating them. DNA for the CDR3: TGTGCCAGCAGCCCCGGCCTTCGAGAGCAGTACTTC. This translates into CASSPGLREQYF.

The chain uses TRBV28 and TRBJ2-6; the D gene could be TRBD1 or TRBD2 (5 bases each). The CDR3 totals 17 residues. Trimming stripped 6 bases from V and 0 bases from J, with 15 bases between. CDR1 is MDHEN, CDR2 SYDVKM, per germline. The CDR3 protein is CASRSYGTISGANVLTF. DNA of the CDR3: TGTGCCAGCAGGTCCTACGGGACGATCTCTGGGGCCAACGTCCTGACTTTC.

The J gene is TRBJ2-1, the V gene TRBV11-2; D is undetermined. This CDR3 spans 13 amino acids. The germline V gene encodes CDR1 SGHAT and CDR2 FQNNGV. Trimming left V 0 bases short and J 8 bases short, with 8 bases between. CDR3 sequence: CASSLDPTDEQFF. The CDR3 nucleotides read TGTGCCAGCAGCTTAGATCCTACGGATGAGCAGTTCTTC.

This clonotype was detected a few times. The chain employs TRBV28 and TRBJ1-5; the match to TRBD1 covers 10 bases. Looked up from germline, CDR1 is MDHEN and CDR2 is SYDVKM. The CDR3 is 14 amino acids. The junction had 7 bases not matched to a gene; V was cut back by 5 bases and J by 9 bases. In DNA, the CDR3 is TGTGCCAGCAGTCAGACAGGGGGCCTCGGGCCCCAGCATTTT. This sequence encodes CASSQTGGLGPQHF.